Presented here are 16 T cell receptor beta chains from one specimen sequenced in a study of blood T cell repertoires in COVID-19. This table comes from immunoSEQ multiplex PCR, and its TCRdb copy is limited to in-frame clones, with some not included. The data contain 40,000 or so clones, about nine tenths of them singletons. The sample taken for sequencing was peripheral blood. Receptor source: a human donor in a cohort sampled during active COVID-19.

This clone was detected once. One junction end does not reproduce the germline sequence, and a read error may be involved. The gene calls are TRBV7-7 and TRBJ2-1, with 9 nucleotides matching TRBD2. Germline CDR1 reads SSHAT; CDR2 reads FNYEAQ (reference sequence). This CDR3 is 15 amino acids long. CDR3 sequence (DNA): TGTGCTAGCAGCTTAGTGGCGGGGGGGCAGGATGAGCAGTTCTTC. It specifies CASSLVAGGQDEQFF.

This chain joins TRBV11-2 and TRBJ2-1; 9 bases line up with TRBD2. Germline lookup yields CDR1 SGHAT and CDR2 FQNNGV. The CDR3 runs to 15 residues. The ends lost 0 bases at V and 10 bases at J; junction bases unmatched: 7. The CDR3 loop is CASSLERGGQGEQFF. The CDR3 nucleotides are TGTGCCAGCAGCTTAGAGCGGGGGGGTCAAGGGGAGCAGTTCTTC.

This clone was observed a few times. V and J are TRBV4-1 and TRBJ1-5; 7 bases map to TRBD1. The CDR3 is 15 amino acids. V shed 2 bases, J shed 1 base, and the junction held 2 bases outside the gene matches. The germline CDR1 and CDR2 sequences are MGHRA and YSYEKL. The CDR3 nucleotides read TGCGCCAGCAGCCAAACGACAGGGAGCAATCAGCCCCAGCATTTT. Protein product: CASSQTTGSNQPQHF.

The chain links TRBV6-5 to TRBJ2-7; possibly TRBD2 for D (5 bases). Germline V CDR1 and CDR2: MNHEY, SVGAGI. The CDR3 totals 12 residues. Trimming cost V 7 bases and J 7 bases, with 14 bases left between them. The CDR3 DNA follows: TGTGCCAGCACCCAACCCCCGGGAGAGCAGTACTTC. It translates to CASTQPPGEQYF.

This clone was observed a single time. V and J are TRBV14 and TRBJ1-1; the D gene is possibly TRBD1 (5 bases). Germline V gives CDR1 SGHDN, CDR2 FVKESK. This CDR3 comprises 16 residues. Trimming removed 3 bases at V and 3 bases at J, with 17 bases between. This chain's CDR3 is CASSQAWRGEDTEAFF. DNA of the CDR3: TGTGCCAGCAGCCAGGCCTGGAGGGGTGAGGACACTGAAGCTTTCTTT.

The rearrangement joins TRBV7-9 to TRBJ1-2; 12 bases fit TRBD1. The CDR3 consists of 16 residues. After removal of 5 bases from V and 7 bases from J, the junction contained 11 bases not matched to a gene. Looked up from germline, CDR1 is SEHNR and CDR2 is FQNEAQ (reference sequence). CDR3 DNA sequence: TGTGCCAGCAGCCGCCTGTCGGGACAGGGGGCGTTTGGCTACACCTTC. This codes for CASSRLSGQGAFGYTF. Complete variable domain (other parts from reference TRBV7-9 and TRBJ1-2): DTGVSQNPRHKITKRGQNVTFRCDPISEHNRLYWYRQTLGQGPEFLTYFQNEAQLEKSRLLSDRFSAERPKGSFSTLEIQRTEQGDSAMYLCASSRLSGQGAFGYTFGSGTRLTVV.

The chain recombines TRBV5-8 with TRBJ2-7, with TRBD1 identical over 7 bases. This CDR3 has 16 amino acids. Germline V gene data show CDR1 as SGHTS and CDR2 as YDEGEE. V lost 4 bases, J lost 3 bases, and 13 bases stayed unmatched. The CDR3 DNA reads as TGTGCCAGCAGCCCGCCTTGGGACAGACTAATCTACGAGCAGTACTTC. Residues: CASSPPWDRLIYEQYF.

The chain joins TRBV6-5 to TRBJ2-7; D may be TRBD1 (6 bases). The CDR3 spans 16 residues. Germline V lookup: CDR1 MNHEY, CDR2 SVGAGI. V was shortened by 2 bases and J by 2 bases, with 16 bases between the two germline ends. The CDR3 nucleotides read TGTGCCAGCAGTTACCATCGTGTACAGGGACCCTACGAGCAGTACTTC. Protein product: CASSYHRVQGPYEQYF.

The chain couples TRBV4-2 to TRBJ1-1, with D possibly TRBD1 on 5 matching bases. Trimming stripped 1 base from V and 8 bases from J, with 8 bases between. The germline V gene has CDR1 LGHNA and CDR2 YNFKEQ. There are 12 residues in the CDR3. CDR3 loop: CASSQGGEEAFF. As DNA, the CDR3 is TGTGCCAGCAGCCAAGGGGGGGAGGAAGCTTTCTTT.

The CDR3 nucleotides read TGTGCCAGCAGTTCCCAGGAAGTAGCGGGGATTCGTGAGTACTTC. Translating gives CASSSQEVAGIREYF. The chain combines TRBV27 with TRBJ2-7; 8 bases match TRBD2. In germline, CDR1 is MNHEY, CDR2 SMNVEV (reference sequence). V gave up 4 bases and J gave up 11 bases; unmatched junction bases: 16. The CDR3 runs to 15 residues.

This sequence joins TRBV7-2 and TRBJ1-2, with TRBD1 identical over 7 bases. Germline loops: CDR1 SGHTA, CDR2 FQGNSA. Trimming took 1 base from V and 4 from J; bases not matched to a gene: 6. This CDR3 has 15 residues. The CDR3 loop reads CASSLEGAQGYGYTF. The DNA for the CDR3 is TGTGCCAGCAGCTTAGAGGGGGCCCAGGGCTATGGCTACACCTTC. Complete variable domain (other parts from reference TRBV7-2 and TRBJ1-2): GAGVSQSPSNKVTEKGKDVELRCDPISGHTALYWYRQSLGQGLEFLIYFQGNSAPDKSGLPSDRFSAERTGGSVSTLTIQRTQQEDSAVYLCASSLEGAQGYGYTFGSGTRLTVV.

This chain joins TRBV6-2 or TRBV6-3 and TRBJ2-7, with 8 nucleotides matching TRBD1. CDR3 length: 15 amino acids. Germline CDR1 MNHEY, CDR2 SVGEGT. Germline trimming cut 4 bases from V and 3 bases from J; bases unmatched to any gene: 8. The CDR3 loop is CASSSYVGQDYEQYF. The CDR3 DNA is TGTGCCAGCAGTTCATACGTGGGACAGGACTACGAGCAGTACTTC.

This chain connects TRBV6-5 to TRBJ1-1; perhaps TRBD1 as D (5 bases). The CDR3 covers 14 residues. Trimming left V 6 bases short and J 6 bases short, with 17 bases between. Germline-derived CDR1 and CDR2 are MNHEY and SVGAGI. The CDR3 DNA follows: TGTGCCAGCAGCCTCCACGTAGGGGAGGCTGAAGCTTTCTTT. It is translated as CASSLHVGEAEAFF.

Only a few counts were recorded for this clone. The chain employs TRBV18 and TRBJ1-6; no definite D call. The CDR3 length is 12 residues. V shed 2 bases and J shed 12 bases, with 8 bases lying between them. The germline V gene has CDR1 KGHSH and CDR2 LQKENI. The CDR3 loop is CASSPREGPLHF. As DNA, the CDR3 is TGTGCCAGCTCACCAAGGGAGGGACCCCTCCACTTT.

This chain joins TRBV6-5 and TRBJ1-6; 8 bases agree with TRBD1. This CDR3 is built from 15 residues. Germline V gene data show CDR1 as MNHEY and CDR2 as SVGAGI. V trimming: 6 bases; J trimming: 6 bases; junction bases outside the gene matches: 7. The CDR3 spells CASRRGQGSNSPLHF. Here the CDR3 DNA reads TGTGCCAGCAGGAGAGGACAGGGTAGTAATTCACCCCTCCACTTT.

The chain recombines TRBV11-2 with TRBJ1-5, with TRBD1 matching over 7 bases. J gave up 5 bases and V 5 bases, and 6 bases lay outside the gene matches. Germline lookup yields CDR1 SGHAT and CDR2 FQNNGV. CDR3 length: 14 amino acids. The CDR3 DNA reads as TGTGCCAGCAGCCCAGGGGGGCGATATCAGCCCCAGCATTTT. It translates to CASSPGGRYQPQHF.